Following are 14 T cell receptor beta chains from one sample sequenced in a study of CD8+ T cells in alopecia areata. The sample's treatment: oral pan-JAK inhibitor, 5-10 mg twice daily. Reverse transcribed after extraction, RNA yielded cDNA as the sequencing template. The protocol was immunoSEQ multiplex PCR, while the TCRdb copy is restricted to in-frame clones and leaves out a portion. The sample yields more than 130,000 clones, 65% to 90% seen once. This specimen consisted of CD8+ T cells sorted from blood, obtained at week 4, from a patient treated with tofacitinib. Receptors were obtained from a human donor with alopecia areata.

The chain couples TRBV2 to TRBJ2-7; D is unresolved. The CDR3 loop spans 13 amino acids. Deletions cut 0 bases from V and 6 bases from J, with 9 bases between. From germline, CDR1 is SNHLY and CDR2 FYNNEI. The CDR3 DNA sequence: TGTGCCAGCAGTGAAGCGCTCACTTCCGAGCAGTACTTC. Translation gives CASSEALTSEQYF.

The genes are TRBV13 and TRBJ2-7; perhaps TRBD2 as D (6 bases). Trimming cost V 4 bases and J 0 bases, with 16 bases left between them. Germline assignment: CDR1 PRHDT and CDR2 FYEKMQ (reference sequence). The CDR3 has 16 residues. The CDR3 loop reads CASSSLAAPSSYEQYF. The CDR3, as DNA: TGTGCCAGCAGCTCCTTAGCGGCTCCTAGCTCCTACGAGCAGTACTTC.

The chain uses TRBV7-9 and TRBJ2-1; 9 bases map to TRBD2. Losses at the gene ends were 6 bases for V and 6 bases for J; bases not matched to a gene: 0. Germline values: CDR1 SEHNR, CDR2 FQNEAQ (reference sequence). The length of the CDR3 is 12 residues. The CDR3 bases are TGTGCCAGCAGGACTAGCGGCAATGAGCAGTTCTTC. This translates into CASRTSGNEQFF.

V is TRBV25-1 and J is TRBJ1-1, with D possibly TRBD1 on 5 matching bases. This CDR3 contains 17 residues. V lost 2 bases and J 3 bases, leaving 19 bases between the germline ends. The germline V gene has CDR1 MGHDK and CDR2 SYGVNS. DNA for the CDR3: TGTGCCAGCAGTGAAGCTTGGGTTGGAGGGACGGACACTGAAGCTTTCTTT. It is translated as CASSEAWVGGTDTEAFF.

The CDR3 region is CASSSRDRGELEQYF. The CDR3 bases are TGTGCCAGCAGCTCCCGGGACAGGGGGGAGCTCGAGCAGTACTTC. The chain recombines TRBV7-9 with TRBJ2-7; 11 bases match TRBD1. Germline assignment: CDR1 SEHNR and CDR2 FQNEAQ (reference sequence). V gave up 4 bases and J gave up 6 bases; unmatched junction bases: 8. The length of the CDR3 is 15 residues.

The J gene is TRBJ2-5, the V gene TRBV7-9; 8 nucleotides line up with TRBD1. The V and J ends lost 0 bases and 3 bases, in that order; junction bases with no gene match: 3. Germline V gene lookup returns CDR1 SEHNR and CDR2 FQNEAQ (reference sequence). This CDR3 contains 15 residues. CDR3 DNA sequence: TGTGCCAGCAGCTTAGCTGCAGGGGGCGAAGAGACCCAGTACTTC. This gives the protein CASSLAAGGEETQYF.

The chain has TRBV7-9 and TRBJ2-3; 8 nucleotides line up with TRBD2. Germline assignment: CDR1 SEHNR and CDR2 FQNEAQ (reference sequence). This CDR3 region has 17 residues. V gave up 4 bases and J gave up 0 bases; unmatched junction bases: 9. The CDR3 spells CASSSPRRGGSTDTQYF. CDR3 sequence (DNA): TGTGCCAGCAGCTCCCCACGCCGCGGGGGGAGCACAGATACGCAGTATTTT.

The CDR3 nucleotides are TGTGCCAGCAGTACGACAGGGACCGAGCAGTACTTC. Translated, it gives CASSTTGTEQYF. The chain uses TRBV28 and TRBJ2-7; TRBD1 matches at 7 bases. Germline V gene lookup returns CDR1 MDHEN and CDR2 SYDVKM. This CDR3 contains 12 residues. The ends lost 5 bases at V and 6 bases at J; junction bases unmatched: 4.

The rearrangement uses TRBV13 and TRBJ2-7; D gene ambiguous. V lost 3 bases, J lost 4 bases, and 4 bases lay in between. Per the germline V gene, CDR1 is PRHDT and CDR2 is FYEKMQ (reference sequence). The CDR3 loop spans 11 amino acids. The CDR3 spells CASSFSYEQYF. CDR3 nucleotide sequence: TGTGCCAGCAGCTTTTCGTACGAGCAGTACTTC.

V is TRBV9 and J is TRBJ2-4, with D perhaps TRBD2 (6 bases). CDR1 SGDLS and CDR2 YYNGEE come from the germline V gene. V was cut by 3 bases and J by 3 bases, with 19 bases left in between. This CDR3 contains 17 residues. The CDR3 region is CASSERRDAWGKNIQYF. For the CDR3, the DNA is TGTGCCAGCAGCGAGAGGCGGGACGCCTGGGGCAAAAACATTCAGTACTTC.

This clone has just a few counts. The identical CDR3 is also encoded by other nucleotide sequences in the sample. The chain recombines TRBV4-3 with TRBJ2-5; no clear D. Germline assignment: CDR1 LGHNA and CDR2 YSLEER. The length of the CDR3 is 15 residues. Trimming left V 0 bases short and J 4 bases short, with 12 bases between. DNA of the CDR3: TGCGCCAGCAGCCAAGATTCCGGGCCTAGAGAGACCCAGTACTTC. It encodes CASSQDSGPRETQYF.

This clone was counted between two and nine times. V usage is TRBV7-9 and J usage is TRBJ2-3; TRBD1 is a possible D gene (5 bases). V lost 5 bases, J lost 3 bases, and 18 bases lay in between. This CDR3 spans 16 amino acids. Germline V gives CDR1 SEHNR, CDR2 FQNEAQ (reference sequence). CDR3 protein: CASSPPAGPLTDTQYF. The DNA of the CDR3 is TGTGCCAGCAGCCCCCCGGCAGGGCCCTTGACAGATACGCAGTATTTT. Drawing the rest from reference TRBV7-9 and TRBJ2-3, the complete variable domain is DTGVSQNPRHKITKRGQNVTFRCDPISEHNRLYWYRQTLGQGPEFLTYFQNEAQLEKSRLLSDRFSAERPKGSFSTLEIQRTEQGDSAMYLCASSPPAGPLTDTQYFGPGTRLTVL.

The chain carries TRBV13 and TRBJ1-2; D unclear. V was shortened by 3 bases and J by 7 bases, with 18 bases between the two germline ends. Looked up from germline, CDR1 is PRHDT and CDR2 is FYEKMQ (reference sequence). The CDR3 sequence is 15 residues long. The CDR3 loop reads CASSFGERRRGGYTF. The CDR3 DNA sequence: TGTGCCAGCAGCTTCGGAGAGAGACGCCGGGGTGGCTACACCTTC. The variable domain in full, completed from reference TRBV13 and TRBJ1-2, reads AAGVIQSPRHLIKEKRETATLKCYPIPRHDTVYWYQQGPGQDPQFLISFYEKMQSDKGSIPDRFSAQQFSDYHSELNMSSLELGDSALYFCASSFGERRRGGYTFGSGTRLTVV.

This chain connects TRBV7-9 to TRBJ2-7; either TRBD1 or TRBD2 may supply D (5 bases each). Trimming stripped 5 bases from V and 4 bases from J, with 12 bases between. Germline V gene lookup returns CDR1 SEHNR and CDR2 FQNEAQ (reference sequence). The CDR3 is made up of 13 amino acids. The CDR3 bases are TGTGCCAGCAGCCCTAGAGAGGGGTACGAGCAGTACTTC. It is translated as CASSPREGYEQYF.